This TCR beta chain is drawn from a study of cytomegalovirus exposure and HLA in healthy donors. CDR1 is ENHRY and CDR2 is SYGVKD in the germline V gene. Trimming removed 4 bases from V and 4 bases from J, with 11 bases in between. This CDR3 region has 14 residues. PCR employed 60 Vbeta and 13 Jbeta primers. TCRdb's table, derived via immunoSEQ multiplex PCR, lists solely in-frame clones and lacks some. The sample lists some 200,000 clones; approximately 82% were seen once. The TCR was taken from a woman aged 25 to 45 in good health and CMV-seronegative. The sample comprised PBMCs. The V gene is TRBV10-3, the J gene TRBJ1-3; a possible D gene is TRBD1 (5 bases). The CDR3: CAISGDGGGNTIYF. In nucleotides, the CDR3 is TGTGCCATCAGTGGGGACGGGGGAGGAAACACCATATATTTT.